This T cell receptor beta chain was retrieved from a study of CD8+CD57+ T cells in acquired aplastic anemia. At the level of the study: Quantities of DNA derived from sorted CD4+ and CD8+ cells averaged around 3 ug.

Investigators profiled TCR beta VDJ and CDR3 from genomic DNA template. From the reads, TCRdb called clonotypes with MiXCR, one entry per CDR3 protein. Of hundreds of thousands of distinct CDR3 sequences listed, over 25% are singletons. Broader study findings: Patients did not significantly differ from controls in CD8+ Simpson's diversity. Common to patients and controls were twenty-nine CD8+ CDR3 sequences.

This clonotype was seen many times. Its antigen is unidentified. Trimming took 4 bases from V and 2 from J; bases not matched to a gene: 5. The CDR3 runs to 14 residues. Germline CDR1 reads SGHDT; CDR2 reads YYEEEE. Patients chosen for sequencing had shown CD8+CD57+ cell expansion by flow cytometry. There were no patients without severe acquired aplastic anemia. The chain combines TRBV5-6 with TRBJ2-7, with TRBD2 matching 8 bases. The sequence was collected from a human donor with aplastic anemia. Sequencing input: sorted CD4+, CD8+, or CD8+CD57+ T cells (not recorded which) from PBMCs. CDR3 DNA sequence: TGTGCCAGCAGCCCGCCGGGACTAGCCTACGAGCAGTACTTC. This sequence encodes CASSPPGLAYEQYF.